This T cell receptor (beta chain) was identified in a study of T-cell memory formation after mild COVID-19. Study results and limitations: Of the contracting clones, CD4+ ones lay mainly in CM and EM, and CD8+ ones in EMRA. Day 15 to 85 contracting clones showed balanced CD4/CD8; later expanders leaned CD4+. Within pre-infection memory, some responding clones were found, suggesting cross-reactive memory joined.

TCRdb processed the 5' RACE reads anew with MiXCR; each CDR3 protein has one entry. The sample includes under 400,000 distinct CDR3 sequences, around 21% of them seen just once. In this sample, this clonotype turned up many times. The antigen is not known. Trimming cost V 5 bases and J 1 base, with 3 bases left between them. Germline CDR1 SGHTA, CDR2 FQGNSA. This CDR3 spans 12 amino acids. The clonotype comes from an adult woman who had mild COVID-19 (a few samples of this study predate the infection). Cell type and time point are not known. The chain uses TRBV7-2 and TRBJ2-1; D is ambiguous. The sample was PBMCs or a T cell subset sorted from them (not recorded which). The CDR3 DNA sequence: TGTGCCAGCAGCGTTTCCTACAATGAGCAGTTCTTC. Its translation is CASSVSYNEQFF.